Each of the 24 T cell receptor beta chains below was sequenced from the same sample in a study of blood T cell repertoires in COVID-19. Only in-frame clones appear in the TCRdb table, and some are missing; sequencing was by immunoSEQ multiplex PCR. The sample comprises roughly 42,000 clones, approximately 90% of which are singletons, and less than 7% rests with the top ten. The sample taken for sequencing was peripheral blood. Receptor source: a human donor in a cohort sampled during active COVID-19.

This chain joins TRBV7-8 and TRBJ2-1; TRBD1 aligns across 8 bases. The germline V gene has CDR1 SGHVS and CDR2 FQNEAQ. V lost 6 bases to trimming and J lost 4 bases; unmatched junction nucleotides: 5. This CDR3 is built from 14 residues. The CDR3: CASRTGASYNEQFF. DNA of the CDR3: TGTGCCAGCAGGACAGGGGCGAGTTACAATGAGCAGTTCTTC. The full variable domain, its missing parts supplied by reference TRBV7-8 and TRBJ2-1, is GAGVSQSPRYKVAKRGQDVALRCDPISGHVSLFWYQQALGQGPEFLTYFQNEAQLDKSGLPSDRFFAERPEGSVSTLKIQRTQQEDSAVYLCASRTGASYNEQFFGPGTRLTVL.

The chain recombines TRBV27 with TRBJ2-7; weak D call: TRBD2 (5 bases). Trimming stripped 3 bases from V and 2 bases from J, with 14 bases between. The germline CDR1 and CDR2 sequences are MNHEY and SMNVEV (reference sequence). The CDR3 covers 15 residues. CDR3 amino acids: CASSLGREKPYEQYF. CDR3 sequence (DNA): TGTGCCAGCAGTTTGGGTAGGGAGAAACCCTACGAGCAGTACTTC.

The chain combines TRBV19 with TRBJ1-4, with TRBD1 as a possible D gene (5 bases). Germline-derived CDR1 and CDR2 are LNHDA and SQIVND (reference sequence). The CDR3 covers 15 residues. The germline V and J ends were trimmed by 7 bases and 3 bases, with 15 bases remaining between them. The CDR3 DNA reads TGTGCCAGTAAGGGGAGGGTCCCAGCTAATGAAAAACTGTTTTTT. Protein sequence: CASKGRVPANEKLFF.

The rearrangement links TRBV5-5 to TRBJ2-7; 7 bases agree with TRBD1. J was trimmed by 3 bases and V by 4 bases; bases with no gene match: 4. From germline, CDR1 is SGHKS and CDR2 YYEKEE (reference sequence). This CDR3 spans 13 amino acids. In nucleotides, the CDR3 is TGTGCCAGCAGCCTGGGACAGAACTACGAGCAGTACTTC. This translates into CASSLGQNYEQYF. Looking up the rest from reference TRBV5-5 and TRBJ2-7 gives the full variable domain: DAGVTQSPTHLIKTRGQQVTLRCSPISGHKSVSWYQQVLGQGPQFIFQYYEKEERGRGNFPDRFSARQFPNYSSELNVNALLLGDSALYLCASSLGQNYEQYFGPGTRLTVT.

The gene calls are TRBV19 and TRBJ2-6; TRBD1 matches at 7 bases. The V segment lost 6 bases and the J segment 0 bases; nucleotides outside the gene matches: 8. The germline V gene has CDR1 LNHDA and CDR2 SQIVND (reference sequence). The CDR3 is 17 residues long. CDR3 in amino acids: CASRSTGTVSGANVLTF. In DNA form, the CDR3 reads TGTGCCAGTAGGTCAACCGGGACAGTCTCTGGGGCCAACGTCCTGACTTTC.

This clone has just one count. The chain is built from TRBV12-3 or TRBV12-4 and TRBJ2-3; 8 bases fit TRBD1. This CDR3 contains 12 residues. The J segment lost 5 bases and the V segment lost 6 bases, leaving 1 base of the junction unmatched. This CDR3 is CASRGTGDTQYF. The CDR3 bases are TGTGCCAGCAGAGGGACAGGAGATACGCAGTATTTT.

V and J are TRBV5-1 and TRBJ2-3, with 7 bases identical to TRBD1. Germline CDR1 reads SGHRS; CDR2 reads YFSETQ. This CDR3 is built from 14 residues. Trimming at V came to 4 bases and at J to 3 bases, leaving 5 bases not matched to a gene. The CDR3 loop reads CASSIRTGTDTQYF. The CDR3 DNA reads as TGCGCCAGCAGCATACGGACAGGAACAGATACGCAGTATTTT.

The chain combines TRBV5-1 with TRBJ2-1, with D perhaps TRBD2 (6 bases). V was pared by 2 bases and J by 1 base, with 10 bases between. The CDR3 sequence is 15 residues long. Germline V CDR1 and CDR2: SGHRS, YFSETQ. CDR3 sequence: CASSFGRRSYNEQFF. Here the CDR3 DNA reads TGCGCCAGCAGCTTCGGGAGAAGGTCCTACAATGAGCAGTTCTTC.

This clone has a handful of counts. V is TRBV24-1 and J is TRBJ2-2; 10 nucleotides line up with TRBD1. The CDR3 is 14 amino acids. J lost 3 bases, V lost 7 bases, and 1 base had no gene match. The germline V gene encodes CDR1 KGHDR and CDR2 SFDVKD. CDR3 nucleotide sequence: TGTGCCACCAGGGGGACAGGGGACACCGGGGAGCTGTTTTTT. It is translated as CATRGTGDTGELFF.

This CDR3 is CASSPLSRGPSTDTQYF. The CDR3 nucleotides read TGTGCCAGCTCACCATTAAGCAGGGGGCCCAGCACAGATACGCAGTATTTT. The V and J genes are TRBV18 and TRBJ2-3; 8 bases align to TRBD1. The V segment lost 2 bases and the J segment 0 bases; nucleotides outside the gene matches: 7. Germline V CDR1 and CDR2: KGHSH, LQKENI. The CDR3 covers 17 residues.

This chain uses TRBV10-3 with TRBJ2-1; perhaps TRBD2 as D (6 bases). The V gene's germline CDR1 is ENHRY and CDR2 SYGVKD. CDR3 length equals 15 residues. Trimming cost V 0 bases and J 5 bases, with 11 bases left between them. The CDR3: CAISESAGSDNEQFF. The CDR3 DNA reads TGTGCCATCAGTGAGTCGGCGGGATCAGACAATGAGCAGTTCTTC.

CDR3: CASSPSQGLVPFF. As DNA, the CDR3 is TGTGCCAGCAGCCCCTCACAGGGATTGGTTCCGTTCTTC. The chain joins TRBV5-6 to TRBJ2-1; perhaps TRBD1 as D (6 bases). The germline V gene has CDR1 SGHDT and CDR2 YYEEEE. The CDR3 loop spans 13 amino acids. Trimming left V 4 bases short and J 15 bases short, with 20 bases between.

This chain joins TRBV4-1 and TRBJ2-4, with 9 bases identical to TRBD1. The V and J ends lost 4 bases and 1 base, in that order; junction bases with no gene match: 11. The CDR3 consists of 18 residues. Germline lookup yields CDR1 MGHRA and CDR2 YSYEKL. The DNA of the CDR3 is TGCGCCAGCAGCCTATGGACAGGGGCCGGCGGGGCCAAAAACATTCAGTACTTC. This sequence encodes CASSLWTGAGGAKNIQYF.

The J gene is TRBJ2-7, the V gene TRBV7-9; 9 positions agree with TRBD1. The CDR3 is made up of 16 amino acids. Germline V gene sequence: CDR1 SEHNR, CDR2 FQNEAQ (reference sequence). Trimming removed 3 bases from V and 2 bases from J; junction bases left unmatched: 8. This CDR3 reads CASSLDWTGAAYEQYF. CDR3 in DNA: TGTGCCAGCAGCTTGGATTGGACAGGGGCGGCCTACGAGCAGTACTTC.

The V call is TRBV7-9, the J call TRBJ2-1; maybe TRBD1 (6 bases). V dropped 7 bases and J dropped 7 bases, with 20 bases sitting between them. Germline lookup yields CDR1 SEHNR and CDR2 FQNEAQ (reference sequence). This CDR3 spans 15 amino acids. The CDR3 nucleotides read TGTGCCAGCATCCTAGGGGGTATGGGGTGGAATGAGCAGTTCTTC. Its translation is CASILGGMGWNEQFF.

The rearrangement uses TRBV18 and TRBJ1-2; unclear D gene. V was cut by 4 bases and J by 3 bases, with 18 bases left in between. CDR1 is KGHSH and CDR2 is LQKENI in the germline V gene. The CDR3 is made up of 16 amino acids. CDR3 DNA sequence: TGTGCCAGCTCACTCCAGGAAGGAAGGAGGGACTATGGCTACACCTTC. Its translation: CASSLQEGRRDYGYTF.

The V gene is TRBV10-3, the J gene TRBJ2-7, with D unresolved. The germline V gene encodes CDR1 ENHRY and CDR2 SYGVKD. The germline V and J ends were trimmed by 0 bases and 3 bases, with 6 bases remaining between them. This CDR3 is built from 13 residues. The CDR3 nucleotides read TGTGCCATCAGTGAGTCTGCCAGCTACGAGCAGTACTTC. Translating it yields CAISESASYEQYF.

The CDR3 DNA follows: TGTGCCAGCATGAAGGAGGGGACGACTGAAGCTTTCTTT. As protein: CASMKEGTTEAFF. The rearrangement joins TRBV2 to TRBJ1-1, with D maybe TRBD1 (5 bases). Trimming pared 7 bases from V and 5 bases from J, leaving 14 bases between. The CDR3 consists of 13 residues. The germline V gene has CDR1 SNHLY and CDR2 FYNNEI.

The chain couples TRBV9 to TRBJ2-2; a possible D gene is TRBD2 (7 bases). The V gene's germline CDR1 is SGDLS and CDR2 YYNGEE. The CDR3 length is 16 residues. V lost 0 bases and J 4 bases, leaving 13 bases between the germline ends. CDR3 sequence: CASSVDGGLLTGELFF. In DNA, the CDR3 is TGTGCCAGCAGCGTAGACGGGGGGCTCCTCACCGGGGAGCTGTTTTTT. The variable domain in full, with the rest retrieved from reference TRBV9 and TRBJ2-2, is DSGVTQTPKHLITATGQRVTLRCSPRSGDLSVYWYQQSLDQGLQFLIQYYNGEERAKGNILERFSAQQFPDLHSELNLSSLELGDSALYFCASSVDGGLLTGELFFGEGSRLTVL.

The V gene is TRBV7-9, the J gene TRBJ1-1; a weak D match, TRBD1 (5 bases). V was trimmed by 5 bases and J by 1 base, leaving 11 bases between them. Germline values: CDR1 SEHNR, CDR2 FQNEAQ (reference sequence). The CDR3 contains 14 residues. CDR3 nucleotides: TGTGCCAGCAGCCCCAGGGTAGGGAACACTGAAGCTTTCTTT. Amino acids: CASSPRVGNTEAFF.

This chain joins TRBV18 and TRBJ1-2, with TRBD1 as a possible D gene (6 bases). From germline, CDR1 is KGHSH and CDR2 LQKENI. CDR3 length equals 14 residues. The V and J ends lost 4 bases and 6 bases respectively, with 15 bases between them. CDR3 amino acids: CASSLTTEGDGYTF. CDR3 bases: TGTGCCAGCTCACTCACGACAGAGGGGGATGGCTACACCTTC.

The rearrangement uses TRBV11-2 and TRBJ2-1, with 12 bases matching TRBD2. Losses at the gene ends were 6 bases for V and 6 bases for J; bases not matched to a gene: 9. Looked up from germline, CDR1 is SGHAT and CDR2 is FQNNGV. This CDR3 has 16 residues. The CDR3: CASRPEGLAGRNEQFF. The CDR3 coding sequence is TGTGCCAGCAGACCTGAGGGACTAGCGGGCCGCAATGAGCAGTTCTTC.

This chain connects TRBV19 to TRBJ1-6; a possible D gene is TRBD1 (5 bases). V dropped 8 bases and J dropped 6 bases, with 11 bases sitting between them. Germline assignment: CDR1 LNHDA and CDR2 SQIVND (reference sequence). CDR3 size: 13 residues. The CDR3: CASSDRSNSPLHF. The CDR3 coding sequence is TGTGCCAGTTCCGACAGATCTAATTCACCCCTCCACTTT.

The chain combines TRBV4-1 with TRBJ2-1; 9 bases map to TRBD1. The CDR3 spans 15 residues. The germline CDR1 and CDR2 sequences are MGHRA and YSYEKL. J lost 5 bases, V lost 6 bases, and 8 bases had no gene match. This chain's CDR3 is CASRQPGQGNNEQFF. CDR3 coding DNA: TGCGCCAGCAGGCAACCGGGACAGGGTAACAATGAGCAGTTCTTC.